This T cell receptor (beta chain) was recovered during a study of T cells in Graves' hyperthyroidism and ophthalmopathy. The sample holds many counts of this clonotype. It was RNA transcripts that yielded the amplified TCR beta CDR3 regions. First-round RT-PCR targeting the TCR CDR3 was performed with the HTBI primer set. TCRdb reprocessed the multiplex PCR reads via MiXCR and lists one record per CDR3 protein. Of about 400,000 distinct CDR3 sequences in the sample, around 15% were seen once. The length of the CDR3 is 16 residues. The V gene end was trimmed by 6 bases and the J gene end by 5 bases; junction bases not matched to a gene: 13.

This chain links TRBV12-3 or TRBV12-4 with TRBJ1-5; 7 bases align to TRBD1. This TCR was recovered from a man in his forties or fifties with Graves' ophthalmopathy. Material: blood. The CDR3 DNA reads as TGTGCCAGCAGCCTTCTAGGGGGCGCGGGTTATCAGCCCCAGCATTTT. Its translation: CASSLLGGAGYQPQHF.